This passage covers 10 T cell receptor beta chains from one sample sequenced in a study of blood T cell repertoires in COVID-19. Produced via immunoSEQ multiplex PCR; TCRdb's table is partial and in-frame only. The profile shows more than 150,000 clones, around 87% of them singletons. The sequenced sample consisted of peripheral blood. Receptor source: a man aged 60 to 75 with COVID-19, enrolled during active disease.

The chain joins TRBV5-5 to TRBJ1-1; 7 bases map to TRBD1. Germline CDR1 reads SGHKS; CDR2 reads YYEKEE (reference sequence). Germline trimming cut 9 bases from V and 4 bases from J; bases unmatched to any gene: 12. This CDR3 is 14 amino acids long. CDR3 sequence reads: CATNRAGGATEAFF. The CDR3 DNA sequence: TGTGCCACTAATCGGGCAGGGGGTGCCACTGAAGCTTTCTTT.

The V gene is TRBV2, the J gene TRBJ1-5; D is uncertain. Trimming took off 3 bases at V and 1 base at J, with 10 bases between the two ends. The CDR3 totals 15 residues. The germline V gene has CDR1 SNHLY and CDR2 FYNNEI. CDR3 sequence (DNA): TGTGCCAGCAGTGAGATGTTAGAGAGCAATCAGCCCCAGCATTTT. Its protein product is CASSEMLESNQPQHF.

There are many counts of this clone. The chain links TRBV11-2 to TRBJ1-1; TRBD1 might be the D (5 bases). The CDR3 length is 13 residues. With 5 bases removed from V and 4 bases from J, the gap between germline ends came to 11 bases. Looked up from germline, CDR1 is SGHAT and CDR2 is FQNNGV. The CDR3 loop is CASSPRQFTEAFF. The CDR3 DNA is TGTGCCAGCAGCCCCAGACAGTTCACTGAAGCTTTCTTT.

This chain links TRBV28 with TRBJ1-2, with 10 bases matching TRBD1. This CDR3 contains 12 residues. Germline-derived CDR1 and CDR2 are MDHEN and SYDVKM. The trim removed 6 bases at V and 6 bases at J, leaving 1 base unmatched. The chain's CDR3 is CASRGTGDGYTF. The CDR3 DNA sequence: TGTGCCAGCAGAGGGACAGGGGATGGCTACACCTTC.

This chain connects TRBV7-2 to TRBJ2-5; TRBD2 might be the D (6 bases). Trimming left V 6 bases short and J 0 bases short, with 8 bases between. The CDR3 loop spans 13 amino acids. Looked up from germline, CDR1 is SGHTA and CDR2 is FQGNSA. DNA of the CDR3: TGTGCCAGCAGTGGGGGGAACCAAGAGACCCAGTACTTC. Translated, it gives CASSGGNQETQYF.

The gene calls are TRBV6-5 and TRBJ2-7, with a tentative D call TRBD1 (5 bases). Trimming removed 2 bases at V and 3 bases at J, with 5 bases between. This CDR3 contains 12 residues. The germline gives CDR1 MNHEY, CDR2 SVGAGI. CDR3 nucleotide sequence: TGTGCCAGCAGTTACGACAGCTACGAGCAGTACTTC. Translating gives CASSYDSYEQYF.

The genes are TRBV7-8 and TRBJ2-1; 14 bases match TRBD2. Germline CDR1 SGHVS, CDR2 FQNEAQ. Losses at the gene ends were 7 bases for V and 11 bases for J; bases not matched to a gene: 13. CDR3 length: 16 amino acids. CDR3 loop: CASKIGLAGGWYQQFF. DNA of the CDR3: TGTGCCAGCAAAATAGGACTAGCGGGGGGCTGGTATCAGCAGTTCTTC.

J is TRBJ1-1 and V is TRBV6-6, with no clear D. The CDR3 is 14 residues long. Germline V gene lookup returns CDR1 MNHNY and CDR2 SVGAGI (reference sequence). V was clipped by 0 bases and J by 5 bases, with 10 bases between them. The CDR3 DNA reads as TGTGCCAGCAGTTACTCAGAGGCGGGGACTGAAGCTTTCTTT. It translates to CASSYSEAGTEAFF.

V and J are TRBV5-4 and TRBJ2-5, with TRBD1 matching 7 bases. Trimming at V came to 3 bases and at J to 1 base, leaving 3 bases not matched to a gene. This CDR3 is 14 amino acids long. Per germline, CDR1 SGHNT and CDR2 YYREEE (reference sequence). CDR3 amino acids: CASSSGTVQETQYF. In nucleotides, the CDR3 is TGTGCCAGCAGCTCCGGGACAGTCCAAGAGACCCAGTACTTC. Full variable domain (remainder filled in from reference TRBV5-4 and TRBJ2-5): ETGVTQSPTHLIKTRGQQVTLRCSSQSGHNTVSWYQQALGQGPQFIFQYYREEENGRGNFPPRFSGLQFPNYSSELNVNALELDDSALYLCASSSGTVQETQYFGPGTRLLVL.

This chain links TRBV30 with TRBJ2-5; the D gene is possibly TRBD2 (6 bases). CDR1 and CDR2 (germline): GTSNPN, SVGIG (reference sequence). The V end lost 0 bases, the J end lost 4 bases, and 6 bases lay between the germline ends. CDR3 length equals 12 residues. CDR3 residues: CAWSVGGETQYF. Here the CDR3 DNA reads TGTGCCTGGAGTGTCGGGGGAGAGACCCAGTACTTC.